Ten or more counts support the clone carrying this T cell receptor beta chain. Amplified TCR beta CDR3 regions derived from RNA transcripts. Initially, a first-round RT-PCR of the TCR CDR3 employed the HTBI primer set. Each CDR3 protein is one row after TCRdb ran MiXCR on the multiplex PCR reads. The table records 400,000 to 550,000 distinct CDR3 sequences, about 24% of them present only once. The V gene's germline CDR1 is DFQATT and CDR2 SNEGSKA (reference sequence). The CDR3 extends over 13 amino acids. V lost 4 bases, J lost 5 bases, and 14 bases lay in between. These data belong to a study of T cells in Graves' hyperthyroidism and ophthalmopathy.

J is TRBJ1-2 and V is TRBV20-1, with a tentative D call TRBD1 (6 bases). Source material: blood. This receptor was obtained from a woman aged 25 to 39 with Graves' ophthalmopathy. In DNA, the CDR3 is TGCAGTGCTACCCGGACAGCACGATATGGCTACACCTTC. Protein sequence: CSATRTARYGYTF.